The 15 T cell receptor beta chains below were found in one sample sequenced in a study of cytomegalovirus exposure and HLA in healthy donors. With 60 Vbeta and 13 Jbeta primers, the PCR was carried out. Only in-frame clones appear in the TCRdb table, and some are missing; sequencing was by immunoSEQ multiplex PCR. The table for this sample gives about 82,000 clones. The sequencing sample was made of PBMCs. The receptors derive from a woman aged 30 to 39 in good health and CMV-seronegative.

Here the CDR3 reads CASSVDGGTEAFF. The CDR3 DNA reads as TGTGCCAGCAGCGTAGACGGGGGCACTGAAGCTTTCTTT. The chain carries TRBV9 and TRBJ1-1; a weak D match, TRBD1 (5 bases). The CDR3 consists of 13 residues. Trimming shortened V by 0 bases and J by 4 bases, and 7 bases separated the two germline ends. Germline assignment: CDR1 SGDLS and CDR2 YYNGEE.

The rearrangement uses TRBV7-2 and TRBJ2-3; TRBD2 agrees at 13 bases. V was pared by 5 bases and J by 10 bases, with 9 bases of the junction left unmatched. The CDR3 runs 15 residues. CDR1 and CDR2 (germline): SGHTA, FQGNSA. Written as DNA, the CDR3 is TGTGCCAGCAGCCTTGGACTAGCGGGGGTTGATGCGCAGTATTTT. It is translated as CASSLGLAGVDAQYF.

The V and J genes are TRBV25-1 and TRBJ2-2; D gene uncertain. Germline lookup yields CDR1 MGHDK and CDR2 SYGVNS. The CDR3 is made up of 16 amino acids. V was pared by 6 bases and J by 2 bases, with 16 bases between. Here the CDR3 reads CASRFRQEKNTGELFF. For the CDR3, the DNA is TGTGCCAGCAGGTTCCGGCAGGAAAAAAACACCGGGGAGCTGTTTTTT. The full variable domain, its missing parts supplied by reference TRBV25-1 and TRBJ2-2, is EADIYQTPRYLVIGTGKKITLECSQTMGHDKMYWYQQDPGMELHLIHYSYGVNSTEKGDLSSESTVSRIRTEHFPLTLESARPSHTSQYLCASRFRQEKNTGELFFGEGSRLTVL.

The V and J genes are TRBV6-1 and TRBJ1-2; D is ambiguous. This CDR3 has 13 amino acids. V was trimmed by 3 bases and J by 7 bases, leaving 12 bases between them. CDR1 MNHNS and CDR2 SASEGT come from the germline V gene. The CDR3 DNA is TGTGCCAGCAGTGATGGCCCGGGTAGTGGCTACACCTTC. It encodes CASSDGPGSGYTF.

Concerning this clone: The germline gene is not matched at one end of the junction; a read error may be the cause. This chain connects TRBV5-1 to TRBJ2-1; 8 bases map to TRBD1. The CDR3 runs to 19 residues. The V gene's germline CDR1 is SGHRS and CDR2 YFSETQ. In nucleotides, the CDR3 is TGCGCCAGCAGCCGCCCCTCTAACAGGGGGTGGGACTCCGACAATGAGCAGTTCTTC. Protein: CASSRPSNRGWDSDNEQFF.

This chain links TRBV5-1 with TRBJ1-2; D is perhaps TRBD1 (6 bases). The CDR3 is made up of 13 amino acids. CDR1 and CDR2 (germline): SGHRS, YFSETQ. Trimming removed 4 bases at V and 2 bases at J, with 9 bases between. The DNA for the CDR3 is TGCGCCAGCAGCACTACAGGGAACTATGGCTACACCTTC. Its translation is CASSTTGNYGYTF.

The V gene is TRBV30, the J gene TRBJ2-7, with 7 bases lining up with TRBD2. CDR3 length equals 14 residues. J gave up 7 bases and V 3 bases, and 12 bases lay outside the gene matches. The germline V gene has CDR1 GTSNPN and CDR2 SVGIG (reference sequence). CDR3: CAWSMGGRAGEQYF. As DNA, the CDR3 is TGTGCCTGGAGCATGGGGGGGAGGGCCGGAGAGCAGTACTTC.

The rearrangement links TRBV27 to TRBJ1-1, with a weak D call TRBD1 (5 bases). The CDR3 totals 14 residues. V was clipped by 8 bases and J by 4 bases, with 17 bases between them. Per the germline V gene, CDR1 is MNHEY and CDR2 is SMNVEV (reference sequence). The CDR3 spells CASRKEHRGTEAFF. CDR3 nucleotide sequence: TGTGCCAGCCGAAAAGAACATAGGGGCACTGAAGCTTTCTTT.

The chain uses TRBV5-1 and TRBJ1-1, with D uncertain. The CDR3 sequence is 15 residues long. V gave up 2 bases and J gave up 0 bases, with 11 bases separating them. Per the germline V gene, CDR1 is SGHRS and CDR2 is YFSETQ. The CDR3 DNA sequence: TGCGCCAGCAGCTTCTCGAGGGAGCTGAACACTGAAGCTTTCTTT. Its translation is CASSFSRELNTEAFF.

J is TRBJ2-3 and V is TRBV4-1; the D is unclear. V lost 1 base, J lost 1 base, and 6 bases lay in between. Germline CDR1 MGHRA, CDR2 YSYEKL. The length of the CDR3 is 14 residues. In DNA form, the CDR3 reads TGCGCCAGCAGCCAAGGGGCCGGCACAGATACGCAGTATTTT. Its translation: CASSQGAGTDTQYF.

V gene TRBV5-5 combines with J gene TRBJ1-5, with D perhaps matching TRBD1 (5 bases). Trimming took off 0 bases at V and 3 bases at J, with 10 bases between the two ends. The length of the CDR3 is 15 residues. Germline V gives CDR1 SGHKS, CDR2 YYEKEE (reference sequence). In DNA, the CDR3 is TGTGCCAGCAGCTTGGAAAGGGGTGTCAATCAGCCCCAGCATTTT. Translation gives CASSLERGVNQPQHF.

This chain connects TRBV28 to TRBJ1-1, with 8 bases matching TRBD1. V lost 2 bases, J lost 1 base, and 0 bases stayed unmatched. The CDR3 totals 14 residues. From germline, CDR1 is MDHEN and CDR2 SYDVKM. The CDR3 here is CASSLGQGNTEAFF. The CDR3 DNA reads as TGTGCCAGCAGTTTAGGACAGGGGAACACTGAAGCTTTCTTT.

The chain employs TRBV7-9 and TRBJ1-1; TRBD1 might be the D (5 bases). With 6 bases removed from V and 1 base from J, the gap between germline ends came to 9 bases. This CDR3 comprises 13 residues. Per germline, CDR1 SEHNR and CDR2 FQNEAQ (reference sequence). DNA for the CDR3: TGTGCCAGCAGTCAGGACACGAACACTGAAGCTTTCTTT. This encodes CASSQDTNTEAFF.

The chain carries TRBV10-3 and TRBJ2-1, with TRBD2 matching 12 bases. The CDR3 extends over 13 amino acids. Per germline, CDR1 ENHRY and CDR2 SYGVKD. V shed 8 bases, J shed 7 bases, and the junction held 3 bases outside the gene matches. The CDR3 loop reads CAIGTSGRNEQFF. The CDR3 bases are TGTGCCATCGGAACTAGCGGGAGGAATGAGCAGTTCTTC.

This chain uses TRBV28 with TRBJ2-2, with D maybe TRBD2 (6 bases). With 6 bases removed from V and 0 bases from J, the gap between germline ends came to 11 bases. Germline V gives CDR1 MDHEN, CDR2 SYDVKM. This CDR3 has 15 amino acids. Written as DNA, the CDR3 is TGTGCCAGCAGGGGAGGCAGTGCGAACACCGGGGAGCTGTTTTTT. It codes for CASRGGSANTGELFF.